The 24 T cell receptor beta chains listed next were all sequenced from one sample in a study of cytomegalovirus exposure and HLA in healthy donors. In the PCR, 60 Vbeta and 13 Jbeta primers were used. Here immunoSEQ multiplex PCR was the method, and the copy in TCRdb shows in-frame clones only, minus some. The sample yields roughly 20,000 clones, 65% to 85% seen once. The sequencing sample was made of PBMCs. These receptor sequences come from a man aged 60-69 years in good health and CMV-seronegative.

The V call is TRBV18, the J call TRBJ1-2; D unresolved. V gave up 3 bases and J gave up 4 bases, with 9 bases separating them. The CDR3 is 13 amino acids. CDR1 and CDR2 from the germline V gene are KGHSH and LQKENI. CDR3 nucleotide sequence: TGTGCCAGCTCACCCCAGGATACCTATGGCTACACCTTC. Its translation: CASSPQDTYGYTF.

The chain carries TRBV7-3 and TRBJ2-1; 12 bases line up with TRBD2. The CDR3 totals 15 residues. V lost 5 bases, J lost 9 bases, and 8 bases stayed unmatched. Germline lookup yields CDR1 SGHTA and CDR2 FQGTGA. This CDR3 reads CASSLLAGGPSEQFF. The CDR3 DNA sequence: TGTGCCAGCAGCCTGCTAGCGGGAGGGCCTAGTGAGCAGTTCTTC.

In its sample, this clone was seen a few times. CDR3 protein: CASRWSRRNEQFF. The DNA for the CDR3 is TGTGCCAGCAGGTGGTCTAGACGAAATGAGCAGTTCTTC. The rearrangement joins TRBV28 to TRBJ2-1; D gene unclear. Between the trimmed V and J ends, which lost 6 bases and 7 bases, there was a span of 13 bases. From germline, CDR1 is MDHEN and CDR2 SYDVKM. The CDR3 is 13 residues long. Looking up the rest from reference TRBV28 and TRBJ2-1 gives the full variable domain: DVKVTQSSRYLVKRTGEKVFLECVQDMDHENMFWYRQDPGLGLRLIYFSYDVKMKEKGDIPEGYSVSREKKERFSLILESASTNQTSMYLCASRWSRRNEQFFGPGTRLTVL.

V gene TRBV7-9 combines with J gene TRBJ2-3; 9 bases are a match to TRBD1. CDR1 is SEHNR, CDR2 FQNEAQ, per germline (reference sequence). Trimming removed 4 bases from V and 2 bases from J; junction bases left unmatched: 7. The CDR3 runs to 16 residues. CDR3 in DNA: TGTGCCAGCAGCTCTGGGGACAGGGACCTCACAGATACGCAGTATTTT. It encodes CASSSGDRDLTDTQYF.

The chain employs TRBV19 and TRBJ2-1; D uncertain. The V and J ends lost 1 base and 5 bases respectively, with 15 bases between them. CDR1 and CDR2 (germline): LNHDA, SQIVND (reference sequence). The CDR3 consists of 16 residues. The CDR3 region is CASSIGSGGFHNEQFF. The CDR3 DNA is TGTGCCAGTAGTATAGGGTCAGGTGGATTCCACAATGAGCAGTTCTTC.

This clone was observed a few times. Here the CDR3 DNA reads TGTGCCAGCCGCCGCAGGGGTGAGACCCAGTACTTC. Amino acids: CASRRRGETQYF. J is TRBJ2-5 and V is TRBV6-1, with D maybe TRBD1 (6 bases). Trimming stripped 8 bases from V and 5 bases from J, with 12 bases between. This CDR3 is built from 12 residues. In germline, CDR1 is MNHNS, CDR2 SASEGT.

This clone was detected only once. The gene calls are TRBV30 and TRBJ1-5; 10 bases line up with TRBD1. This CDR3 has 17 residues. Germline V CDR1 and CDR2: GTSNPN, SVGIG (reference sequence). The V and J ends lost 1 base and 1 base, in that order; junction bases with no gene match: 7. The CDR3 loop reads CAWSGQGARTSNQPQHF. The CDR3 DNA follows: TGTGCCTGGAGTGGACAGGGGGCCCGAACAAGCAATCAGCCCCAGCATTTT.

J is TRBJ1-5 and V is TRBV30; 8 bases map to TRBD1. CDR3 size: 18 residues. CDR1 is GTSNPN, CDR2 SVGIG, per germline (reference sequence). V lost 0 bases and J lost 0; bases outside the gene matches: 10. In nucleotides, the CDR3 is TGTGCCTGGAGTGTAAAGAAGGGGACAGGTAGTAGCAATCAGCCCCAGCATTTT. This encodes CAWSVKKGTGSSNQPQHF.

This chain uses TRBV27 with TRBJ1-2; 8 bases map to TRBD1. Trimming cost V 3 bases and J 7 bases; bases outside gene matches: 10. This CDR3 comprises 15 residues. Per the germline V gene, CDR1 is MNHEY and CDR2 is SMNVEV (reference sequence). The CDR3 DNA reads as TGTGCCAGCAGTTTCTTTAATACAGGGACAGGTGGCTACACCTTC. Encoded protein: CASSFFNTGTGGYTF.

In this sample, this clone turned up once. V usage is TRBV30 and J usage is TRBJ2-5; possible D gene TRBD1, 6 bases. The ends were cut back, 4 bases at V and 5 bases at J, with 20 bases in the middle. The CDR3 runs 15 residues. Germline CDR1 is GTSNPN and CDR2 is SVGIG (reference sequence). In DNA form, the CDR3 reads TGTGCCTGGACACGGACAGACTTACCGAGCGAGACCCAGTACTTC. This encodes CAWTRTDLPSETQYF.

V is TRBV27 and J is TRBJ1-2; TRBD1 matches at 8 bases. Per germline, CDR1 MNHEY and CDR2 SMNVEV (reference sequence). The V segment lost 2 bases and the J segment 8 bases; nucleotides outside the gene matches: 7. CDR3 size: 14 residues. The CDR3 is CASSLGQGAKGYTF. The CDR3 DNA reads as TGTGCCAGCAGTTTAGGGCAGGGGGCGAAGGGCTACACCTTC.

This chain links TRBV6-1 with TRBJ2-4, with D perhaps TRBD2 (6 bases). Trimming removed 2 bases at V and 1 base at J, with 9 bases between. The CDR3 is 15 amino acids. The germline V gene has CDR1 MNHNS and CDR2 SASEGT. The CDR3 sequence: CASSEIAAAKNIQYF. The CDR3 bases are TGTGCCAGCAGTGAAATAGCGGCGGCCAAAAACATTCAGTACTTC.

In its sample, this clone was seen a few times. V is TRBV7-3 and J is TRBJ2-5; TRBD1 might be the D (6 bases). The J call may be incorrect, as the DNA end agrees better with TRBJ2-7. Looked up from germline, CDR1 is SGHTA and CDR2 is FQGTGA. The CDR3 has 15 amino acids. The CDR3 protein is CASSLGSGTPYEQYF. The CDR3 coding sequence is TGTGCCAGCAGCTTAGGATCAGGGACACCCTACGAGCAGTACTTC.

This chain links TRBV7-2 with TRBJ1-2; D remains unclear. Germline V CDR1 and CDR2: SGHTA, FQGNSA. Trimming pared 4 bases from V and 6 bases from J, leaving 18 bases between. CDR3 length equals 15 residues. The CDR3 region has the DNA TGTGCCAGCAGCTCTCAACCCGGGAAAGTGAATGGCTACACCTTC. Translation: CASSSQPGKVNGYTF.

CDR3 residues: CASSVFPYEQFF. In nucleotides, the CDR3 is TGTGCCAGCAGCGTATTCCCCTATGAGCAGTTCTTC. J is TRBJ2-1 and V is TRBV9; D gene uncertain. The CDR3 runs to 12 residues. V was cut by 1 base and J by 8 bases, with 7 bases left in between. CDR1 is SGDLS, CDR2 YYNGEE, per germline.

This clone has only a few counts. V is TRBV7-6 and J is TRBJ2-6, with 10 bases that match TRBD1. The CDR3 totals 18 residues. Germline V CDR1 and CDR2: SGHVS, FNYEAQ. V lost 5 bases, J lost 4 bases, and 11 bases stayed unmatched. CDR3 sequence (DNA): TGTGCCAGCAGCCCAAGTCCCGGGACAGGGGCCGGGGCCAACGTCCTGACTTTC. This gives the protein CASSPSPGTGAGANVLTF.

The rearrangement links TRBV2 to TRBJ2-7; 8 bases are shared with TRBD2. This CDR3 has 12 residues. CDR1 SNHLY and CDR2 FYNNEI come from the germline V gene. V lost 6 bases, J lost 7 bases, and 5 bases stayed unmatched. CDR3 sequence reads: CASRISGEEQYF. CDR3 DNA sequence: TGTGCCAGCAGGATTAGCGGGGAAGAGCAGTACTTC.

V usage is TRBV2 and J usage is TRBJ2-1, with 8 bases matching TRBD1. J was trimmed by 3 bases and V by 3 bases; bases with no gene match: 7. The CDR3 loop spans 16 amino acids. The germline gives CDR1 SNHLY, CDR2 FYNNEI. CDR3 in DNA: TGTGCCAGCAGTGATCAAGGGACAGGACTCTACAATGAGCAGTTCTTC. Its translation is CASSDQGTGLYNEQFF.

V and J are TRBV5-1 and TRBJ1-2; 8 nucleotides align to TRBD1. The CDR3 has 14 residues. Germline V gives CDR1 SGHRS, CDR2 YFSETQ. V trimming: 4 bases; J trimming: 2 bases; junction bases outside the gene matches: 4. The CDR3 DNA sequence: TGCGCCAGCAGCCCCTGGACAGGGAACTATGGCTACACCTTC. Translated, it gives CASSPWTGNYGYTF.

This clone came up once. The chain combines TRBV19 with TRBJ2-7, with 7 positions matching TRBD1. The germline V gene encodes CDR1 LNHDA and CDR2 SQIVND (reference sequence). Trimming removed 3 bases from V and 4 bases from J; junction bases left unmatched: 9. CDR3 length equals 15 residues. In nucleotides, the CDR3 is TGTGCCAGTAGTATCTCCGGGACAGAGAGTTACGAGCAGTACTTC. Its translation: CASSISGTESYEQYF.

The gene calls are TRBV7-2 and TRBJ2-2, with 8 bases matching TRBD1. Germline CDR1 and CDR2: SGHTA and FQGNSA. The CDR3 contains 15 residues. With V trimmed by 5 bases and J by 7 bases, 9 bases remained unmatched. The CDR3 nucleotides are TGTGCCAGCAGCCCGGACAGGGTAGGAATCGGGGAGCTGTTTTTT. This gives the protein CASSPDRVGIGELFF.

The chain recombines TRBV19 with TRBJ2-7, with 7 positions matching TRBD2. With V trimmed by 3 bases and J by 3 bases, 11 bases remained unmatched. Per the germline V gene, CDR1 is LNHDA and CDR2 is SQIVND (reference sequence). This CDR3 is built from 16 residues. The CDR3: CASSIRAGTENYEQYF. The CDR3 DNA follows: TGTGCCAGTAGTATTAGAGCGGGGACGGAGAACTACGAGCAGTACTTC.

CDR3: CASSQAFSQETQYF. Written as DNA, the CDR3 is TGTGCCAGCAGCCAGGCATTTTCTCAAGAGACCCAGTACTTC. V is TRBV11-2 and J is TRBJ2-5; D unresolved. Looked up from germline, CDR1 is SGHAT and CDR2 is FQNNGV. The CDR3 is 14 residues long. Between the trimmed V and J ends, which lost 5 bases and 2 bases, there was a span of 12 bases. Together with reference TRBV11-2 and TRBJ2-5, the CDR3 gives the full variable domain: EAGVAQSPRYKIIEKRQSVAFWCNPISGHATLYWYQQILGQGPKLLIQFQNNGVVDDSQLPKDRFSAERLKGVDSTLKIQPAKLEDSAVYLCASSQAFSQETQYFGPGTRLLVL.

The chain joins TRBV11-2 to TRBJ2-3; 9 bases fit TRBD2. In germline, CDR1 is SGHAT, CDR2 FQNNGV. This CDR3 is built from 15 residues. V lost 3 bases to trimming and J lost 8 bases; unmatched junction nucleotides: 9. CDR3 DNA: TGTGCCAGCAGCTTCCGGGCTAGCGGGGATGTTACGCAGTATTTT. This codes for CASSFRASGDVTQYF. Full variable domain (missing parts from reference TRBV11-2 and TRBJ2-3): EAGVAQSPRYKIIEKRQSVAFWCNPISGHATLYWYQQILGQGPKLLIQFQNNGVVDDSQLPKDRFSAERLKGVDSTLKIQPAKLEDSAVYLCASSFRASGDVTQYFGPGTRLTVL.